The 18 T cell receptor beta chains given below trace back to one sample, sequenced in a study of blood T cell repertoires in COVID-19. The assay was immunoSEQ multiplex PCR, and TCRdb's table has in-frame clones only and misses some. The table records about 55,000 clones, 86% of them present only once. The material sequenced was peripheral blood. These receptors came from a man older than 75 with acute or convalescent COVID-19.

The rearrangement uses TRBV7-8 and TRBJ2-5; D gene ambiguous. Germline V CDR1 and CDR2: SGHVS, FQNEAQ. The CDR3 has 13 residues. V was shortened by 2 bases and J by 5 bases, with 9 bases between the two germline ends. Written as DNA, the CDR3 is TGTGCCAGCAGCTTAACTTCCAGGGAGACCCAGTACTTC. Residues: CASSLTSRETQYF.

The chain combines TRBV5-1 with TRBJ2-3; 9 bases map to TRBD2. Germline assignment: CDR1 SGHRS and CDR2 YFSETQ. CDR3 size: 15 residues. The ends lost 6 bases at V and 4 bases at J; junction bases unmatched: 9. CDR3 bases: TGCGCCAGCAAAGGTGCGGGGGGGCCCTCAGATACGCAGTATTTT. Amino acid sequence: CASKGAGGPSDTQYF.

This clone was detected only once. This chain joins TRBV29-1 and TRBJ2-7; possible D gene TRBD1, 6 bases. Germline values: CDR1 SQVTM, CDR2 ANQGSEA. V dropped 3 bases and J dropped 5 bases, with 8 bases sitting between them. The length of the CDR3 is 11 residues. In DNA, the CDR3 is TGCAGCGTTGACAGGGGCAACGAGCAGTACTTC. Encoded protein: CSVDRGNEQYF.

The chain's CDR3 is CASSPPDRGSNQPQHF. In nucleotides, the CDR3 is TGTGCCAGCAGCCCTCCCGACAGGGGCAGCAATCAGCCCCAGCATTTT. V gene TRBV6-2 or TRBV6-3 combines with J gene TRBJ1-5; TRBD1 matches at 8 bases. CDR1 MNHEY and CDR2 SVGEGT come from the germline V gene. Germline trimming cut 6 bases from V and 1 base from J; bases unmatched to any gene: 8. This CDR3 is 16 amino acids long.

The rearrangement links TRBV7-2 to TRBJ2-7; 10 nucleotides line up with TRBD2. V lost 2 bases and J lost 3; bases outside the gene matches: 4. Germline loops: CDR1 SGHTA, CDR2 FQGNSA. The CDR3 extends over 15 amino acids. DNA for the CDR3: TGTGCCAGCAGCTTACTAGCGGGGGCTTTCTACGAGCAGTACTTC. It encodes CASSLLAGAFYEQYF.

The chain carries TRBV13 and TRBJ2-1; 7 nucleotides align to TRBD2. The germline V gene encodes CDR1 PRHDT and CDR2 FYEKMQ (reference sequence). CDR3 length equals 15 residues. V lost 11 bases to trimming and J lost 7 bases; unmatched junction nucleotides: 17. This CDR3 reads CASSGGGWMKNEQFF. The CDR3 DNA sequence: TGTGCCTCCTCTGGGGGGGGGTGGATGAAGAATGAGCAGTTCTTC.

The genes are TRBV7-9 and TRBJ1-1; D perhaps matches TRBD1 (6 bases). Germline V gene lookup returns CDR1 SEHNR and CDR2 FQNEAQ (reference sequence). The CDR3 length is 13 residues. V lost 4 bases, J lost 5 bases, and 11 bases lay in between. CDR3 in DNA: TGTGCCAGCAGCTCGCAGGGGTATACTGAAGCTTTCTTT. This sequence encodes CASSSQGYTEAFF.

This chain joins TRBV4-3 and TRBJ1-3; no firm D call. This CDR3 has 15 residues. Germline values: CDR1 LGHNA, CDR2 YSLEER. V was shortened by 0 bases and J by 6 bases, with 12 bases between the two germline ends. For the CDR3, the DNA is TGCGCCAGCAGCCAAGAACCACATCGTCCAAACACCATATATTTT. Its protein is CASSQEPHRPNTIYF.

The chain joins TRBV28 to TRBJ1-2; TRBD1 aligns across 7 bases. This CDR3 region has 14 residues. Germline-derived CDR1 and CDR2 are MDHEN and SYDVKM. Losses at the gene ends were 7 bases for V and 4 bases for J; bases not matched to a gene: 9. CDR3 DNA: TGTGCCAGCACCGATGCCCCAGGGGGCTATGGCTACACCTTC. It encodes CASTDAPGGYGYTF.

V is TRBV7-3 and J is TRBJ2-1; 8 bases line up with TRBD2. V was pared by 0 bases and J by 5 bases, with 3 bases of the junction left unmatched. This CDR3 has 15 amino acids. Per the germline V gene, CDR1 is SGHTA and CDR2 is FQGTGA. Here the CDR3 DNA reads TGTGCCAGCAGCTTAACGCCGGGGGGGAACAATGAGCAGTTCTTC. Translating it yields CASSLTPGGNNEQFF.

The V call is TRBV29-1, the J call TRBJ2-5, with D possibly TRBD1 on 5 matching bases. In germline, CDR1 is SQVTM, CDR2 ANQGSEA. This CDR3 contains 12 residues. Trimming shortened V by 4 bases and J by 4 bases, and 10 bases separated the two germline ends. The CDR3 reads CSVAQGRETQYF. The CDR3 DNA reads TGCAGCGTTGCCCAGGGAAGAGAGACCCAGTACTTC.

The CDR3 here is CASSKPAGGPYNEQFF. As DNA, the CDR3 is TGTGCCAGCAGCAAACCTGCGGGGGGGCCCTACAATGAGCAGTTCTTC. The gene calls are TRBV5-4 and TRBJ2-1, with 9 bases identical to TRBD2. The germline V gene encodes CDR1 SGHNT and CDR2 YYREEE (reference sequence). This CDR3 is built from 16 residues. V lost 4 bases, J lost 2 bases, and 7 bases stayed unmatched. Filled out from reference TRBV5-4 and TRBJ2-1, the complete variable domain reads ETGVTQSPTHLIKTRGQQVTLRCSSQSGHNTVSWYQQALGQGPQFIFQYYREEENGRGNFPPRFSGLQFPNYSSELNVNALELDDSALYLCASSKPAGGPYNEQFFGPGTRLTVL.

The CDR3 loop reads CASKLAGGHNEQFF. CDR3 coding DNA: TGCGCCAGCAAGCTAGCGGGAGGTCACAATGAGCAGTTCTTC. This chain joins TRBV5-1 and TRBJ2-1; TRBD2 aligns across 11 bases. With 6 bases clipped from V and 5 bases from J, the junction kept 4 bases outside the gene matches. The CDR3 spans 14 residues. The V gene's germline CDR1 is SGHRS and CDR2 YFSETQ.

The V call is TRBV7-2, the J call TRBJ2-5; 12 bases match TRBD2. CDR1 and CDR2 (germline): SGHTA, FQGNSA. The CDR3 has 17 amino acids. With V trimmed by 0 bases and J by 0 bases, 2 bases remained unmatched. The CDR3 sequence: CASSLALAGGHQETQYF. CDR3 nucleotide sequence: TGTGCCAGCAGCTTAGCACTAGCGGGGGGCCACCAAGAGACCCAGTACTTC.

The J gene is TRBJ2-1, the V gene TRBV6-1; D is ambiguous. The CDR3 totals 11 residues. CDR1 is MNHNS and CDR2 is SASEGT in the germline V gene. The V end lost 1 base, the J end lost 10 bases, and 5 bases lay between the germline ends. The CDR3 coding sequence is TGTGCCAGCAGTGAAGTGAGGGAGCAGTTCTTC. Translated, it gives CASSEVREQFF.

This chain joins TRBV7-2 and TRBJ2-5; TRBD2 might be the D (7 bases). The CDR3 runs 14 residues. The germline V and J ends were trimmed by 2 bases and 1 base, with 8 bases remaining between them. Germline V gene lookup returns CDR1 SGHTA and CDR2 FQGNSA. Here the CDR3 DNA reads TGTGCCAGCAGCTTACGGGGGGCCCAAGAGACCCAGTACTTC. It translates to CASSLRGAQETQYF. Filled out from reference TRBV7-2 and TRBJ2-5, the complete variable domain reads GAGVSQSPSNKVTEKGKDVELRCDPISGHTALYWYRQSLGQGLEFLIYFQGNSAPDKSGLPSDRFSAERTGGSVSTLTIQRTQQEDSAVYLCASSLRGAQETQYFGPGTRLLVL.

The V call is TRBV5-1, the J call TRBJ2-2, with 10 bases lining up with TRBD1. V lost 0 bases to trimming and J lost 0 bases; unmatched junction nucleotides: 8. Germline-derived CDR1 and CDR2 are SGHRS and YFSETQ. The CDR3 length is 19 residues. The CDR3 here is CASSLEFRDRGSNTGELFF. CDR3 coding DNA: TGCGCCAGCAGCTTGGAGTTCCGGGACAGGGGCTCGAACACCGGGGAGCTGTTTTTT.

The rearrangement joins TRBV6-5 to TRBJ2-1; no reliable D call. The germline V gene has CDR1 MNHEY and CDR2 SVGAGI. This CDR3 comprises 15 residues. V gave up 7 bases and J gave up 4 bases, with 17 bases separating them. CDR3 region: CASILVGSRYNEQFF. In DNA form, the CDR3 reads TGTGCCAGCATTCTAGTAGGAAGCCGATACAATGAGCAGTTCTTC.